Listed below are T cell receptor beta chains from one sample, sequenced in a study of cytomegalovirus exposure and HLA in healthy donors. Using immunoSEQ multiplex PCR, the repertoire was profiled, and TCRdb retains in-frame clones only, with some absent. Among approximately 190,000 clones listed, around 86% were seen once. The sample comprised PBMCs. These receptors all come from a man aged 25 to 40 in good health and CMV-seronegative. The conserved cysteine and the conserved F or W are not part of the CDR3 here. Fields, in order: D gene, V gene, CDR3 protein. The D gene is left open where the match is weak.

d_gene: NA
v_gene: TRBV27
CDR3aa: ASSPASTGTYLYNEQF

d_gene: NA
v_gene: TRBV19
CDR3aa: ASSTTATGTQY

d_gene: NA
v_gene: TRBV27
CDR3aa: ATPRTTNFYEQY

d_gene: TRBD1
v_gene: TRBV19
CDR3aa: ASSGGGGLGGYT

d_gene: NA
v_gene: TRBV19
CDR3aa: ASDGVLGPQPQH

d_gene: TRBD1
v_gene: TRBV27
CDR3aa: ASSLGARGHVGMTNEKLF

d_gene: TRBD1
v_gene: TRBV7-9
CDR3aa: ASSPHRGHTEAF

d_gene: NA
v_gene: TRBV6-1
CDR3aa: ASSELGGRGQPQH

d_gene: TRBD1
v_gene: TRBV10-3
CDR3aa: AISEPGQQNYGYT

d_gene: NA
v_gene: TRBV7-9
CDR3aa: ASSSTAGALH

d_gene: NA
v_gene: TRBV7-9
CDR3aa: ASSKRLRGQYEQY

d_gene: NA
v_gene: TRBV7-9
CDR3aa: ASSSQDGGRSPLH

d_gene: NA
v_gene: TRBV18
CDR3aa: ASSSDRSSPLH

d_gene: NA
v_gene: TRBV6-1
CDR3aa: ASSPDRGAEAF

d_gene: TRBD1
v_gene: TRBV18
CDR3aa: ASSPSQGDSYGYT

d_gene: TRBD1
v_gene: TRBV6-6
CDR3aa: ASSPRSGGRDEKLF

d_gene: TRBD1
v_gene: TRBV4-1
CDR3aa: ASSQGTGTLAGNTIY

d_gene: TRBD1
v_gene: TRBV27
CDR3aa: ASSLSRGQTNSPLH

d_gene: NA
v_gene: TRBV30
CDR3aa: AWTAGTLNTGELF

d_gene: NA
v_gene: TRBV27
CDR3aa: ASSSSGTQNTGELF